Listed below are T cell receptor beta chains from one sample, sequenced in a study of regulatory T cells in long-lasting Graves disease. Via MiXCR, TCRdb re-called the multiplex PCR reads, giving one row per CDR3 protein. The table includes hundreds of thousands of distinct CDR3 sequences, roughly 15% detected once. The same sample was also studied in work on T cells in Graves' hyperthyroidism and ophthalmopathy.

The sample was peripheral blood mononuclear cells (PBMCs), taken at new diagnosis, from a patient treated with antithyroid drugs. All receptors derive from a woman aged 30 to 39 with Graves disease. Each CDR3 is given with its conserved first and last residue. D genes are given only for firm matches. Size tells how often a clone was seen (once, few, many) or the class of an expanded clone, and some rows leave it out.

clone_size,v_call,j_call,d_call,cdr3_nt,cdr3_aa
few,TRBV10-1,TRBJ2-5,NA,TGCGCCAGCGGGGAAACGGGGGAGACCCAGTACTTC,CASGETGETQYF
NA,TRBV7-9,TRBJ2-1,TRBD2,TGTGCCAGCAGCCTCCAGCCAGGCGGGAGTGTCTACAATGAGCAGTTCTTC,CASSLQPGGSVYNEQFF
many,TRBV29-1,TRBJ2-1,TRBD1,TGCAGCGCCTGGGGACAGGGTGCCTACAATGAGCAGTTCTTC,CSAWGQGAYNEQFF
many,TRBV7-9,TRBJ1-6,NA,TGTGCCAGCAGCTTAACCAACGGTTTTTCACCCCTCCACTTT,CASSLTNGFSPLHF
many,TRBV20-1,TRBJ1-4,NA,TGCAGTGCAAAGGGTGGCACTAATGAAAAACTGTTTTTT,CSAKGGTNEKLFF
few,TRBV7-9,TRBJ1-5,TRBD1,TGTGCCAGCAGCCGTTCGCCTCCGGGACAGGGAGGTCAGCCCCAGCATTTT,CASSRSPPGQGGQPQHF
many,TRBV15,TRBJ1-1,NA,TGTGCCACCAGCAGAGCGGTGAACACTGAAGCTTTCTTT,CATSRAVNTEAFF
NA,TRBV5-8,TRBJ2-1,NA,TGTGCCAGCAGCATGGCCAAACTGGGGGGTACCTACAATGAGCAGTTCTTC,CASSMAKLGGTYNEQFF
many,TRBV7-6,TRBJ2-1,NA,TGTGCCAGCAGCCCCCAGGGTCTCAATGAGCAGTTCTTC,CASSPQGLNEQFF
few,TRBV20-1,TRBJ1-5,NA,TGCAGTGCTAGAGATCAGACGGCCAACTTGCATCGGCATTTT,CSARDQTANLHRHF
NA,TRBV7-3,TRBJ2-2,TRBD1,TGTGCCAGCAGCTTCCGACCGACAGGGGAAGGGAGTGTCGGGGAGCTGTTTTTT,CASSFRPTGEGSVGELFF
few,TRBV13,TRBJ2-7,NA,TGTGCCAGCAGCTTAGGAGGAAGCCCATCCTACGAGCAGTACTTC,CASSLGGSPSYEQYF
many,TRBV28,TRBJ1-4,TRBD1,TGTGCCAGCAGTTTGGGCGGGACAGGATTTGAAAAACTGTTTTTT,CASSLGGTGFEKLFF
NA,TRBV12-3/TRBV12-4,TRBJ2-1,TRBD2,TGTGCCAGCAGTCCTCTAGCGGGAGCATACAATGGGCAGTTCTTC,CASSPLAGAYNGQFF
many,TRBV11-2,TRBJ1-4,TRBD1,TGTGCCAGCAGCTTCCAACCGGGACAGCTAAATGAAAAACTGTTTTTT,CASSFQPGQLNEKLFF
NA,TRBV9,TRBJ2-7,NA,TGTGCCAGCAGCGTAGGGGCAGCCGCTTCCTACGAGCAGTACTTC,CASSVGAAASYEQYF
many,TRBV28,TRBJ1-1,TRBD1,TGTGCCAGCAGTTTACAAGGACAGGGAATAACTGAAGCTTTCTTT,CASSLQGQGITEAFF
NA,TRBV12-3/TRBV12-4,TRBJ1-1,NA,TGTGCCAGCAGTTTAGGGGGATGGAGCACTGAAGCTTTCTTT,CASSLGGWSTEAFF
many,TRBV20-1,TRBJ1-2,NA,TGCAGTGCTAGTCAAGTCTCTGGGGGTGGTGGCTACACCTTC,CSASQVSGGGGYTF
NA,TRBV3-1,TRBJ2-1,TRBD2,TGTGCCAGCAGCAGGCTAGCGGGAGGCTCCTACAATGAGCAGTTCTTC,CASSRLAGGSYNEQFF
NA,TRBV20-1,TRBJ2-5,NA,TGCAGTGCTAGCTTTCTCCACCGGGGAGAGACCCAGTACTTC,CSASFLHRGETQYF
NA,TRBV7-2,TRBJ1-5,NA,TGTGCCAGCAGCCCCTCCAGGGTTGGTAGCAATCAGCCCCAGCATTTT,CASSPSRVGSNQPQHF
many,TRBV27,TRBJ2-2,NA,TGTGCCAGCAGTTTTTCCGCAGGGGTTAATTCGAACACCGGGGAGCTGTTTTTT,CASSFSAGVNSNTGELFF
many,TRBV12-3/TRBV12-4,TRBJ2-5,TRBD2,TGTGCCAGCAGTTTAGTTGTACGGGCGGGACTAGCGGGAGAGTATGAGACCCAGTACTTC,CASSLVVRAGLAGEYETQYF
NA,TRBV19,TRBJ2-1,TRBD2,TGTGCCAGTAGCAGGTGGCTAGCGGGAGCCAATGAGCAGTTCTTC,CASSRWLAGANEQFF
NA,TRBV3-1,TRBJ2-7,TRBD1,TGTGCCAGCAGCCAAGGACATCCCACAGGGACAGCCTACGAGCAGTACTTC,CASSQGHPTGTAYEQYF
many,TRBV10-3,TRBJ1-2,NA,TGTGCCATCAGTGGGGTTGATTATGGCTACACCTTC,CAISGVDYGYTF
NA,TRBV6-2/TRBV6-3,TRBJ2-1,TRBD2,TGTGCCAGCAGTTCGGACACCGGGACTAGAAAGAAAAAGAAGCAGTTCTTC,CASSSDTGTRKKKKQFF
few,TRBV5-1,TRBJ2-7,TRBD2,TGCGCCAGCAGCTTGGAAGGCAGGGAGGGAGCAGGGCAGTACTTC,CASSLEGREGAGQYF
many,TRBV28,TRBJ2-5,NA,TGTGCCAGCGGAGGACACTCCATATCGGGGACCCAGTACTTC,CASGGHSISGTQYF
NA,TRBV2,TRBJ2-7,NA,TGTGCCAGCAGAGAACAGGATGTCTCCTACGAGCAGTACTTC,CASREQDVSYEQYF
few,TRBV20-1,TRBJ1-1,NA,TGCGTTGGATCACTCGGGTCCGGACTTGAAGCTTTCTTT,CVGSLGSGLEAFF
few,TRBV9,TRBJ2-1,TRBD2,TGTGCCAGCAACAAGCGGGAAGGAAACAATGAGCAGTTCTTC,CASNKREGNNEQFF
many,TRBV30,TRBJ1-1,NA,TGTGCCTGGAGTTCAGGGGCTGGGGCTTTCTTT,CAWSSGAGAFF
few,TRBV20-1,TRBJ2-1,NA,TGCAGTGCCCTGGGCATCCAAGACTACAATGAGCAGTTCTTC,CSALGIQDYNEQFF
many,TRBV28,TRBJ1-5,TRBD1,TGTGCCAGCAGTTTCTCAGGGGGCCAAGGGCAGCCCCAGCATTTT,CASSFSGGQGQPQHF
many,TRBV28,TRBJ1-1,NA,TGTGCCAGCAGTATTCGGGGCGGCTCTCTGGCTTTCTTT,CASSIRGGSLAFF
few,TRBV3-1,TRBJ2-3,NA,TGTGCCAGCAGCCAATATTTAGGGGGACCCACAGATACGCAGTATTTT,CASSQYLGGPTDTQYF
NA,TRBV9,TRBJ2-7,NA,TGTGCCAGCAGCCCAACTTGGGATGTCCGCGGCGAGCAGTACTTC,CASSPTWDVRGEQYF